This is a list of T cell receptor beta chains from one sample in a study of cytomegalovirus exposure and HLA in healthy donors. Clones were read by immunoSEQ multiplex PCR, and TCRdb kept only the in-frame ones, dropping some. The table includes 130,000 or so clones, approximately 79% detected once. The sequencing input was PBMCs. These receptor sequences come from a young man in good health and CMV-seropositive. The CDR3 runs from the conserved cysteine through the conserved F or W. D genes are given only for firm matches. Clone size, where shown, is once, few, many, or a class for clones that have expanded.

D	V	J	size	DNA	CDR3
TRBD2	TRBV28	TRBJ2-5	NA	TGTGCCAGCAGTGTCTCACTAGCGGGGGCCTCCTTTAGGGCCCAGTACTTC	CASSVSLAGASFRAQYF
TRBD1	TRBV7-2	TRBJ2-5	NA	TGTGCCAGCAGCTTACGGACAGGGGGTTATGAGACCCAGTACTTC	CASSLRTGGYETQYF
TRBD2	TRBV19	TRBJ2-7	NA	TGTGCCAGTAGTACTTGGACTAGCGGAGGTTACGAGCAGTACTTC	CASSTWTSGGYEQYF
NA	TRBV18	TRBJ1-5	NA	TGTGCCAGCTCCGAACTTCTTGATAGCAATCAGCCCCAGCATTTT	CASSELLDSNQPQHF
TRBD1	TRBV6-5	TRBJ2-7	NA	TGTGCCAGCAGTTACTCGAGTACAGGGGCTGTCTACGAGCAGTACTTC	CASSYSSTGAVYEQYF
NA	TRBV4-3	TRBJ2-1	few	TGCGCCAGCAGCCAAGTCCTATCGCGGGATACTTACAATGAGCAGTTCTTC	CASSQVLSRDTYNEQFF
NA	TRBV28	TRBJ2-7	NA	TGTGCCCAAGGGGAACAGGCCCGCGAGCAGTACTTC	CAQGEQAREQYF
NA	TRBV5-5	TRBJ1-1	NA	TGTGCCAGCAGCCCAACAGTGAGCACTGAAGCTTTCTTT	CASSPTVSTEAFF
NA	TRBV15	TRBJ1-5	once	TGTGCCACCAGCAGGGGGGGGGTTTATCAGCCCCAGCATTTT	CATSRGGVYQPQHF
NA	TRBV11-2	TRBJ2-1	NA	TGTGCCAGCAGCTTAGAACAGGGACCATACAATGAGCAGTTCTTC	CASSLEQGPYNEQFF